This T cell receptor beta chain was recorded in a study of blood T cell repertoires in COVID-19. The repertoire was sequenced with immunoSEQ multiplex PCR; TCRdb's copy has only in-frame clones and lacks some. The table has fewer than 250,000 clones, 70% to 80% seen once. The CDR3 has 15 amino acids. Losses at the gene ends were 5 bases for V and 8 bases for J; bases not matched to a gene: 11. Germline V gene sequence: CDR1 SGHTA, CDR2 FQGNSA. The J gene is TRBJ1-2, the V gene TRBV7-2, with 10 bases lining up with TRBD1. The receptor was derived from a woman in her forties or fifties with acute or convalescent COVID-19. The sequencing input was peripheral blood. CDR3 loop: CASSQARGTGEGYTF. The DNA for the CDR3 is TGTGCCAGCAGCCAAGCACGCGGGACAGGGGAAGGCTACACCTTC.